The 15 T cell receptor beta chains below come from one sample, sequenced in a study of T cells expressing NK-cell markers. With the 5' RACE reads reprocessed, TCRdb shows one record per CDR3 protein and no DNA. Here the sample table reports roughly 350,000 distinct CDR3 sequences. What was sequenced was blood T cells: a sorted CD56 or NKG2C T cell subset, CD4+ or CD8+ T cells, or bulk PBMC T cells (not recorded which). Receptors were obtained from a man aged 18-70 years in good health.

The chain recombines TRBV25-1 with TRBJ2-5; the TRBD2 assignment by TCRdb is unverifiable without DNA. Germline V gene lookup returns CDR1 MGHDK and CDR2 SYGVNS. There are 15 residues in the CDR3. The CDR3 spells CASSVGLAGGETQYF. Full variable domain (remainder filled in from reference TRBV25-1 and TRBJ2-5): EADIYQTPRYLVIGTGKKITLECSQTMGHDKMYWYQQDPGMELHLIHYSYGVNSTEKGDLSSESTVSRIRTEHFPLTLESARPSHTSQYLCASSVGLAGGETQYFGPGTRLLVL.

CDR3 in amino acids: CSARRQGIGEQFF. The chain links TRBV20-1 to TRBJ2-1; without DNA, the TCRdb call of TRBD1 cannot be checked. This CDR3 contains 13 residues. In germline, CDR1 is DFQATT, CDR2 SNEGSKA (reference sequence).

This chain connects TRBV7-8 to TRBJ2-1; TCRdb's D gene call, TRBD2, goes unchecked for lack of DNA. Germline V gene data show CDR1 as SGHVS and CDR2 as FQNEAQ. This CDR3 contains 17 residues. The CDR3 spells CASSLVAGPRSYNEQFF.

The chain couples TRBV12-5 to TRBJ2-5; absent DNA, TCRdb's TRBD1 call cannot be checked. This CDR3 is built from 15 residues. Looked up from germline, CDR1 is LGHNT and CDR2 is FRNRAP. CDR3: CASGFGGGSQETQYF.

The chain employs TRBV2 and TRBJ2-7; lacking DNA, the TRBD1 call made by TCRdb goes unchecked. The CDR3 sequence is 13 residues long. Germline loops: CDR1 SNHLY, CDR2 FYNNEI. CDR3 protein: CATRDRGLGEQYF.

The rearrangement links TRBV7-9 to TRBJ1-5. Germline loops: CDR1 SEHNR, CDR2 FQNEAQ (reference sequence). This CDR3 has 16 amino acids. The chain's CDR3 is CASSSALEQLNQPQHF.

J is TRBJ1-6 and V is TRBV3-1. CDR1 is LGHDT and CDR2 is YNNKEL in the germline V gene (reference sequence). CDR3 length: 16 amino acids. The CDR3 spells CASSFGSGGYNSPLHF.

The J gene is TRBJ2-4, the V gene TRBV15; TCRdb indicates TRBD1, and absent DNA this call remains unverified. Germline CDR1 and CDR2: LNHNV and YYDKDF (reference sequence). The CDR3 covers 15 residues. The CDR3 spells CATSVTHGGKDIQYF.

The chain couples TRBV20-1 to TRBJ1-2; no DNA is available, so the TRBD1 call from TCRdb remains unchecked. Germline CDR1 reads DFQATT; CDR2 reads SNEGSKA (reference sequence). CDR3 length: 12 amino acids. The CDR3 protein is CSAPGALYGYTF.

This rearrangement joins TRBV12-3 or TRBV12-4 to TRBJ1-6; lacking DNA, the TRBD1 call made by TCRdb goes unchecked. This CDR3 spans 15 amino acids. The CDR3 spells CASTSGVAYNSPLHF.

The chain recombines TRBV5-1 with TRBJ2-5; TCRdb outputs TRBD1, but without DNA this stays unchecked. The CDR3 has 15 residues. Germline loops: CDR1 SGHRS, CDR2 YFSETQ. CDR3 sequence: CASSSGGAGAETQYF.

The chain uses TRBV6-1 and TRBJ1-5; TCRdb designates TRBD1, a call that cannot be tested without DNA. The germline CDR1 and CDR2 sequences are MNHNS and SASEGT. The CDR3 is made up of 15 amino acids. CDR3: CASSDRGLDNQPQHF.

This chain uses TRBV7-9 with TRBJ1-1; the D gene TCRdb calls, TRBD1, cannot be checked with no DNA. Germline V gene sequence: CDR1 SEHNR, CDR2 FQNEAQ (reference sequence). This CDR3 contains 14 residues. CDR3 loop: CASSLRTGGFEAFF.

The gene calls are TRBV18 and TRBJ2-7; TCRdb's D call of TRBD1 is untestable without DNA. From germline, CDR1 is KGHSH and CDR2 LQKENI. The CDR3 is 15 residues long. CDR3 sequence: CASSPGQGLTYEQYF.

The chain employs TRBV20-1 and TRBJ2-5; TCRdb names TRBD2, which stays unverified in the absence of DNA. Germline V CDR1 and CDR2: DFQATT, SNEGSKA (reference sequence). The CDR3 contains 13 residues. The CDR3: CSATAGSKETQYF.